This is a list of T cell receptor beta chains from one sample in a study of T cells in Graves' hyperthyroidism and ophthalmopathy. One entry per CDR3 protein, called by TCRdb with MiXCR from the multiplex PCR reads. The table has approximately 360,000 distinct CDR3 sequences, 15% to 19% seen once. The sequenced sample consisted of blood. Every receptor here comes from a woman aged 18-29 years with Graves' hyperthyroidism that later progressed to Graves' ophthalmopathy. Each CDR3 is given with its conserved first and last residue. The order of the fields is CDR3 protein, CDR3 DNA, D gene, clone size, J gene, V gene. D genes are given only for firm matches. Expanded clones are given a class, and other clones once, few, many or no size at all.

cdr3_aa: CASSQTDRTSRQPQHF
cdr3_nt: TGTGCCAGCAGCCAAACCGACAGGACCTCTAGACAGCCCCAGCATTTT
d_call: NA
clone_size: NA
j_call: TRBJ1-5
v_call: TRBV3-2

cdr3_aa: CASIGHGQLNEKLFF
cdr3_nt: TGTGCCAGCATTGGCCATGGACAGCTTAATGAAAAACTGTTTTTT
d_call: NA
clone_size: few
j_call: TRBJ1-4
v_call: TRBV5-8

cdr3_aa: CASSPRTGFNYGYTF
cdr3_nt: TGTGCCAGCAGCCCTCGGACAGGATTTAACTATGGCTACACCTTC
d_call: TRBD1
clone_size: many
j_call: TRBJ1-2
v_call: TRBV3-1

cdr3_aa: CSARDPNSGSRNEQYF
cdr3_nt: TGCAGTGCTAGAGATCCCAATAGCGGGAGCAGGAACGAGCAGTACTTC
d_call: TRBD2
clone_size: many
j_call: TRBJ2-7
v_call: TRBV20-1

cdr3_aa: CASSEEVRYGYTF
cdr3_nt: TGCGCCAGCAGCGAGGAGGTGCGGTATGGCTACACCTTC
d_call: NA
clone_size: many
j_call: TRBJ1-2
v_call: TRBV5-1

cdr3_aa: CASVRSEDLGEQFF
cdr3_nt: TGTGCCAGCGTGAGAAGCGAGGACCTGGGTGAGCAGTTCTTC
d_call: NA
clone_size: many
j_call: TRBJ2-1
v_call: TRBV7-9

cdr3_aa: CASSLRAGGGYNEQFF
cdr3_nt: TGTGCCAGCAGCTTAAGGGCGGGAGGGGGTTACAATGAGCAGTTCTTC
d_call: TRBD2
clone_size: few
j_call: TRBJ2-1
v_call: TRBV7-9

cdr3_aa: CSARTATSGPRNEQFF
cdr3_nt: TGCAGTGCTAGAACCGCCACTAGCGGTCCTCGGAATGAGCAGTTCTTC
d_call: TRBD2
clone_size: many
j_call: TRBJ2-1
v_call: TRBV20-1

cdr3_aa: CATSDSGRPDYEQYF
cdr3_nt: TGTGCCACCAGTGACTCCGGACGGCCGGACTACGAGCAGTACTTC
d_call: NA
clone_size: few
j_call: TRBJ2-7
v_call: TRBV24-1

cdr3_aa: CARTGTGGFEQYF
cdr3_nt: TGTGCCAGGACCGGGACAGGGGGCTTCGAGCAGTACTTC
d_call: TRBD1
clone_size: NA
j_call: TRBJ2-7
v_call: TRBV6-1

cdr3_aa: CASSPPARGTDEQYF
cdr3_nt: TGTGCCAGCTCACCACCGGCCAGGGGGACGGACGAGCAGTACTTC
d_call: TRBD1
clone_size: few
j_call: TRBJ2-7
v_call: TRBV18

cdr3_aa: CASRSPSYNEQFF
cdr3_nt: TGTGCCAGCAGGTCTCCCTCCTACAATGAGCAGTTCTTC
d_call: NA
clone_size: few
j_call: TRBJ2-1
v_call: TRBV7-2

cdr3_aa: CASSLAPFAGGIKQYF
cdr3_nt: TGTGCCAGCAGCTTAGCCCCTTTTGCGGGAGGTATAAAGCAGTACTTC
d_call: TRBD2
clone_size: many
j_call: TRBJ2-7
v_call: TRBV7-2

cdr3_aa: CASSQDLIAGGSNTGELFF
cdr3_nt: TGTGCCAGCAGCCAAGATCTGATAGCGGGAGGGTCGAACACCGGGGAGCTGTTTTTT
d_call: TRBD2
clone_size: few
j_call: TRBJ2-2
v_call: TRBV3-1

cdr3_aa: CASSGTSGSTDTQYF
cdr3_nt: TGCGCCAGCAGTGGGACTAGCGGGAGCACAGATACGCAGTATTTT
d_call: TRBD2
clone_size: many
j_call: TRBJ2-3
v_call: TRBV10-1

cdr3_aa: CASSSFGHNYGYTF
cdr3_nt: TGTGCCAGCAGTTCTTTCGGACACAACTATGGCTACACCTTC
d_call: NA
clone_size: NA
j_call: TRBJ1-2
v_call: TRBV11-2

cdr3_aa: CAWSHSTADTQYF
cdr3_nt: TGTGCCTGGAGCCATAGCACCGCAGATACGCAGTATTTT
d_call: NA
clone_size: NA
j_call: TRBJ2-3
v_call: TRBV30

cdr3_aa: CASRHLTGSSYEQYF
cdr3_nt: TGTGCCAGCAGACATCTTACCGGGTCCTCCTACGAGCAGTACTTC
d_call: NA
clone_size: NA
j_call: TRBJ2-7
v_call: TRBV16

cdr3_aa: CSARSPLAASSYNEQFF
cdr3_nt: TGCAGTGCTAGATCCCCACTAGCGGCCAGCTCCTACAATGAGCAGTTCTTC
d_call: TRBD2
clone_size: many
j_call: TRBJ2-1
v_call: TRBV20-1

cdr3_aa: CASSYSGTTNEKLFF
cdr3_nt: TGTGCCAGCAGTTACTCAGGGACGACTAATGAAAAACTGTTTTTT
d_call: NA
clone_size: few
j_call: TRBJ1-4
v_call: TRBV6-5

cdr3_aa: CASSHKPGTSGKNEQFF
cdr3_nt: TGCGCCAGCAGCCATAAGCCCGGGACTAGCGGGAAAAATGAGCAGTTCTTC
d_call: TRBD2
clone_size: NA
j_call: TRBJ2-1
v_call: TRBV4-1

cdr3_aa: CSAPLAGGRYEQYF
cdr3_nt: TGCAGTGCACCACTAGCGGGAGGCCGCTACGAGCAGTACTTC
d_call: TRBD2
clone_size: many
j_call: TRBJ2-7
v_call: TRBV20-1

cdr3_aa: CASNQGGRANEQFF
cdr3_nt: TGTGCCAGCAATCAGGGGGGAAGGGCCAATGAGCAGTTCTTC
d_call: NA
clone_size: many
j_call: TRBJ2-1
v_call: TRBV12-3/TRBV12-4

cdr3_aa: CASNRWGSDTQYF
cdr3_nt: TGTGCCAGCAATCGATGGGGGTCAGATACGCAGTATTTT
d_call: NA
clone_size: NA
j_call: TRBJ2-3
v_call: TRBV27

cdr3_aa: CASSLGHRVKWTDTQYF
cdr3_nt: TGTGCCAGCAGCTTAGGGCACAGGGTTAAGTGGACAGATACGCAGTATTTT
d_call: NA
clone_size: many
j_call: TRBJ2-3
v_call: TRBV11-2

cdr3_aa: CAISESRQSYEQYF
cdr3_nt: TGTGCCATCAGTGAGTCCCGACAGAGCTACGAGCAGTACTTC
d_call: NA
clone_size: NA
j_call: TRBJ2-7
v_call: TRBV10-3

cdr3_aa: CASSLAPVDKNSPLHF
cdr3_nt: TGCGCCAGCAGCTTGGCCCCAGTTGACAAGAATTCACCCCTCCACTTT
d_call: NA
clone_size: few
j_call: TRBJ1-6
v_call: TRBV5-1

cdr3_aa: CASRRQGLSNQPQHF
cdr3_nt: TGTGCCAGCAGGCGACAGGGTCTGAGCAATCAGCCCCAGCATTTT
d_call: TRBD1
clone_size: many
j_call: TRBJ1-5
v_call: TRBV6-1

cdr3_aa: CAATPSGRTYEQYF
cdr3_nt: TGTGCCGCCACCCCTAGCGGGAGAACCTACGAGCAGTACTTC
d_call: TRBD2
clone_size: many
j_call: TRBJ2-7
v_call: TRBV6-1

cdr3_aa: CASSYRTGANTEAFF
cdr3_nt: TGTGCCAGCAGTTATCGGACAGGAGCGAACACTGAAGCTTTCTTT
d_call: TRBD1
clone_size: many
j_call: TRBJ1-1
v_call: TRBV6-2/TRBV6-3

cdr3_aa: CAWSGLAGKETQYF
cdr3_nt: TGTGCCTGGAGTGGGCTAGCGGGTAAAGAGACCCAGTACTTC
d_call: TRBD2
clone_size: few
j_call: TRBJ2-5
v_call: TRBV30

cdr3_aa: CASSRREGLDNEQFF
cdr3_nt: TGTGCCAGCAGTAGGCGGGAGGGCCTAGACAATGAGCAGTTCTTC
d_call: TRBD2
clone_size: NA
j_call: TRBJ2-1
v_call: TRBV6-2/TRBV6-3

cdr3_aa: CSARPASWDTQYF
cdr3_nt: TGCAGTGCTCGGCCAGCTTCCTGGGATACGCAGTATTTT
d_call: NA
clone_size: NA
j_call: TRBJ2-3
v_call: TRBV20-1

cdr3_aa: CASSLGWGVDGYTF
cdr3_nt: TGTGCCAGCAGCTTAGGTTGGGGGGTGGATGGCTACACCTTC
d_call: NA
clone_size: NA
j_call: TRBJ1-2
v_call: TRBV7-2

cdr3_aa: CATSRDGGEYEQYF
cdr3_nt: TGTGCCACCAGCAGAGATGGGGGGGAGTACGAGCAGTACTTC
d_call: TRBD2
clone_size: many
j_call: TRBJ2-7
v_call: TRBV15

cdr3_aa: CASTLDRAPYQPQHF
cdr3_nt: TGTGCCAGCACCCTCGACAGGGCCCCTTATCAGCCCCAGCATTTT
d_call: TRBD1
clone_size: many
j_call: TRBJ1-5
v_call: TRBV2

cdr3_aa: CASTLGPGEYTEAFF
cdr3_nt: TGTGCCAGCACCCTAGGGCCCGGGGAGTACACTGAAGCTTTCTTT
d_call: NA
clone_size: many
j_call: TRBJ1-1
v_call: TRBV12-3/TRBV12-4

cdr3_aa: CSARSGANTGELFF
cdr3_nt: TGCAGTGCTAGATCGGGGGCTAACACCGGGGAGCTGTTTTTT
d_call: NA
clone_size: NA
j_call: TRBJ2-2
v_call: TRBV20-1

cdr3_aa: CASRIFYLDSGANVLTF
cdr3_nt: TGTGCCAGTCGTATCTTCTACCTGGACTCTGGGGCCAACGTCCTGACTTTC
d_call: NA
clone_size: NA
j_call: TRBJ2-6
v_call: TRBV2

cdr3_aa: CACRGATNEKLFF
cdr3_nt: TGTGCCTGCAGGGGAGCAACTAATGAAAAACTGTTTTTT
d_call: NA
clone_size: few
j_call: TRBJ1-4
v_call: TRBV10-3

cdr3_aa: CASSSLFGRLDEQYF
cdr3_nt: TGTGCCAGCAGTAGCCTTTTCGGGAGACTCGACGAGCAGTACTTC
d_call: NA
clone_size: many
j_call: TRBJ2-7
v_call: TRBV6-2/TRBV6-3

cdr3_aa: CAIGGREPGTDTQYF
cdr3_nt: TGTGCCATCGGAGGGCGGGAGCCGGGCACAGATACGCAGTATTTT
d_call: TRBD2
clone_size: few
j_call: TRBJ2-3
v_call: TRBV10-3

cdr3_aa: CSARQTANTEAFF
cdr3_nt: TGCAGTGCTCGACAGACAGCGAACACTGAAGCTTTCTTT
d_call: NA
clone_size: few
j_call: TRBJ1-1
v_call: TRBV20-1

cdr3_aa: CASSYEGMGTGELFF
cdr3_nt: TGTGCCAGCAGTTACGAGGGAATGGGGACCGGGGAGCTGTTTTTT
d_call: NA
clone_size: few
j_call: TRBJ2-2
v_call: TRBV6-5

cdr3_aa: CASTLWADYSNQPQHF
cdr3_nt: TGTGCCAGCACCCTTTGGGCTGACTATAGCAATCAGCCCCAGCATTTT
d_call: NA
clone_size: many
j_call: TRBJ1-5
v_call: TRBV7-8

cdr3_aa: CATSRAASGRVYEQYF
cdr3_nt: TGTGCCACCAGCAGAGCGGCTAGCGGGAGGGTTTACGAGCAGTACTTC
d_call: TRBD2
clone_size: few
j_call: TRBJ2-7
v_call: TRBV15

cdr3_aa: CASGGGLLGEQYF
cdr3_nt: TGTGCCTCGGGGGGAGGGCTTCTGGGAGAGCAGTACTTC
d_call: TRBD2
clone_size: many
j_call: TRBJ2-7
v_call: TRBV12-3/TRBV12-4

cdr3_aa: CASSLAGTMPSNEQFF
cdr3_nt: TGTGCCAGCAGCTTAGCCGGGACTATGCCGTCCAATGAGCAGTTCTTC
d_call: TRBD2
clone_size: many
j_call: TRBJ2-1
v_call: TRBV7-2

cdr3_aa: CASSLLGITEAFF
cdr3_nt: TGTGCCAGCAGTTTGCTAGGGATTACTGAAGCTTTCTTT
d_call: NA
clone_size: many
j_call: TRBJ1-1
v_call: TRBV12-3/TRBV12-4

cdr3_aa: CASSSGGQGQTQYF
cdr3_nt: TGTGCCAGCAGCTCCGGTGGACAGGGACAGACCCAGTACTTC
d_call: TRBD1
clone_size: many
j_call: TRBJ2-5
v_call: TRBV7-9

cdr3_aa: CASSLGGGSNYGYTF
cdr3_nt: TGCGCCAGCAGCTTGGGTGGCGGTTCTAACTATGGCTACACCTTC
d_call: NA
clone_size: NA
j_call: TRBJ1-2
v_call: TRBV5-1

cdr3_aa: CASSSGTSNTIRLFF
cdr3_nt: TGTGCCAGCAGTTCCGGGACATCGAACACGATACGCCTGTTTTTT
d_call: NA
clone_size: few
j_call: TRBJ2-2
v_call: TRBV6-1

cdr3_aa: CATSREERYNEQFF
cdr3_nt: TGTGCCACCAGCAGAGAGGAGCGGTACAATGAGCAGTTCTTC
d_call: NA
clone_size: NA
j_call: TRBJ2-1
v_call: TRBV15

cdr3_aa: CASSGGFGSLSYNEQFF
cdr3_nt: TGTGCCAGCAGCGGCGGCTTCGGGAGCCTCTCCTACAATGAGCAGTTCTTC
d_call: NA
clone_size: few
j_call: TRBJ2-1
v_call: TRBV7-9

cdr3_aa: CASSQDKWMLAGDTDTQYF
cdr3_nt: TGTGCCAGCAGCCAAGATAAATGGATGCTAGCGGGGGACACAGATACGCAGTATTTT
d_call: TRBD2
clone_size: NA
j_call: TRBJ2-3
v_call: TRBV4-2

cdr3_aa: CSASPSDGLWNTDTQYF
cdr3_nt: TGCAGTGCTTCCCCTTCCGACGGGCTATGGAACACAGATACGCAGTATTTT
d_call: NA
clone_size: many
j_call: TRBJ2-3
v_call: TRBV20-1

cdr3_aa: CASSLGREGQETQYF
cdr3_nt: TGTGCCAGCAGTTTGGGGCGGGAGGGGCAAGAGACCCAGTACTTC
d_call: TRBD2
clone_size: many
j_call: TRBJ2-5
v_call: TRBV28

cdr3_aa: CASSHTSAPTDTQYF
cdr3_nt: TGTGCCAGCAGCCACACTAGCGCCCCCACAGATACGCAGTATTTT
d_call: TRBD2
clone_size: many
j_call: TRBJ2-3
v_call: TRBV14

cdr3_aa: CASRGSAGDTQYF
cdr3_nt: TGTGCCAGCCGCGGGAGTGCGGGGGATACGCAGTATTTT
d_call: TRBD2
clone_size: many
j_call: TRBJ2-3
v_call: TRBV2

cdr3_aa: CASSEATGNQPQHF
cdr3_nt: TGTGCCAGCAGTGAAGCGACAGGAAATCAGCCCCAGCATTTT
d_call: NA
clone_size: many
j_call: TRBJ1-5
v_call: TRBV2